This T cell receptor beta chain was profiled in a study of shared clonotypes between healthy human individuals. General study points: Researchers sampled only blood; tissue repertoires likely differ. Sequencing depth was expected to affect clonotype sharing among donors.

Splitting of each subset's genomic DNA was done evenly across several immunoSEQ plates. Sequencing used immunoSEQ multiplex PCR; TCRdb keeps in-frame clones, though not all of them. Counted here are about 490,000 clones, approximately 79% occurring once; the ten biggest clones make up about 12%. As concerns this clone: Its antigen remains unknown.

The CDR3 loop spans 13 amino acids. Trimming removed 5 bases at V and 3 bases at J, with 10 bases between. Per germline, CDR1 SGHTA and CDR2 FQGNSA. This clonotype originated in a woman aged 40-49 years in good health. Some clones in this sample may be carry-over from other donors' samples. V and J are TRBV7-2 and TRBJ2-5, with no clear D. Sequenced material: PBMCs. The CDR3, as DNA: TGTGCCAGCAGCCCCCGGGTCGAAGAGACCCAGTACTTC. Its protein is CASSPRVEETQYF.